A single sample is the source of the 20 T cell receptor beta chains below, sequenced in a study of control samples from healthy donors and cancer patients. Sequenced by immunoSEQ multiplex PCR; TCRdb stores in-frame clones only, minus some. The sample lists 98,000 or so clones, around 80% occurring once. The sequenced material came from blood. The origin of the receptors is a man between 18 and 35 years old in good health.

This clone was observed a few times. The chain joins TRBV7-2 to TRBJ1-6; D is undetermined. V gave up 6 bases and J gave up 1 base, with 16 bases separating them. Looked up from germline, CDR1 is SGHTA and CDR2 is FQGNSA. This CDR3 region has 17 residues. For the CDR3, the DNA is TGTGCCAGCAGGAGAGCGACGGGGAGTTCCTATAATTCACCCCTCCACTTT. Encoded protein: CASRRATGSSYNSPLHF. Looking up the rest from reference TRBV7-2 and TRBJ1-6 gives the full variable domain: GAGVSQSPSNKVTEKGKDVELRCDPISGHTALYWYRQSLGQGLEFLIYFQGNSAPDKSGLPSDRFSAERTGGSVSTLTIQRTQQEDSAVYLCASRRATGSSYNSPLHFGNGTRLTVT.

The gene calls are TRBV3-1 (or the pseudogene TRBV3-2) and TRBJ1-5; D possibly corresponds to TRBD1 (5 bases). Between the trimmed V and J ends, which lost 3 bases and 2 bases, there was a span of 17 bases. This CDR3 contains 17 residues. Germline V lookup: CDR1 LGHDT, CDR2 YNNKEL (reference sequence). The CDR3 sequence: CASSHSSGVRGNQPQHF. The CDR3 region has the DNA TGTGCCAGCAGCCATTCATCGGGGGTAAGAGGCAATCAGCCCCAGCATTTT.

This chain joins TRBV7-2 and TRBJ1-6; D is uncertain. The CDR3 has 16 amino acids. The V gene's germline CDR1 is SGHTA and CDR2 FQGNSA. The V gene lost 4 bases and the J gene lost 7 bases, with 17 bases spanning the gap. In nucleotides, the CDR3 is TGTGCCAGCAGCTCTATACAGCGGACGGGGAATTCACCCCTCCACTTT. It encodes CASSSIQRTGNSPLHF. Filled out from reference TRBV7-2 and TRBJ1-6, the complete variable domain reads GAGVSQSPSNKVTEKGKDVELRCDPISGHTALYWYRQSLGQGLEFLIYFQGNSAPDKSGLPSDRFSAERTGGSVSTLTIQRTQQEDSAVYLCASSSIQRTGNSPLHFGNGTRLTVT.

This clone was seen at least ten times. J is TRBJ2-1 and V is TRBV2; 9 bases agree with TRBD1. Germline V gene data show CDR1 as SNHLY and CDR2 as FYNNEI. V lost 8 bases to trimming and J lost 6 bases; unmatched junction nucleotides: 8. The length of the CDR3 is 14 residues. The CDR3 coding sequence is TGTGCCAGCTGGGACGGACAGGGGCCCAATGAGCAGTTCTTC. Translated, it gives CASWDGQGPNEQFF.

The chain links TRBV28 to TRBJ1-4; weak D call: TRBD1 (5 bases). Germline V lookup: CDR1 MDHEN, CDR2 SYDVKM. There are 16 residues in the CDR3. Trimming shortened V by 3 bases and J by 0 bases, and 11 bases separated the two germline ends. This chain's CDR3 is CASSFAGLATNEKLFF. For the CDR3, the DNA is TGTGCCAGCAGTTTCGCAGGGCTTGCAACTAATGAAAAACTGTTTTTT.

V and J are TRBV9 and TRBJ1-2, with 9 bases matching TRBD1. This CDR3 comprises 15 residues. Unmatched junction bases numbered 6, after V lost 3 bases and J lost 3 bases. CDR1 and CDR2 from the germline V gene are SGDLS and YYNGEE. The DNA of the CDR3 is TGTGCCAGCAGCGGATCCGGGACAGGGCACTATGGCTACACCTTC. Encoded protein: CASSGSGTGHYGYTF.

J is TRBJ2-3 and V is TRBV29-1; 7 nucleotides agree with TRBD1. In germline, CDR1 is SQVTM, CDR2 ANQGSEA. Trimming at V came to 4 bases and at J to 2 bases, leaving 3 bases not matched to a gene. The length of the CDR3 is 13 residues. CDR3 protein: CSVGTGDTDTQYF. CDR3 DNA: TGCAGCGTTGGGACAGGAGACACAGATACGCAGTATTTT.

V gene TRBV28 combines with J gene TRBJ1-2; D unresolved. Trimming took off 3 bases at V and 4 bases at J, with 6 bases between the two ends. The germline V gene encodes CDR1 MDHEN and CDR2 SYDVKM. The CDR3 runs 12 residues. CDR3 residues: CASSLGGYGYTF. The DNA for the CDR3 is TGTGCCAGCAGTTTGGGTGGCTATGGCTACACCTTC.

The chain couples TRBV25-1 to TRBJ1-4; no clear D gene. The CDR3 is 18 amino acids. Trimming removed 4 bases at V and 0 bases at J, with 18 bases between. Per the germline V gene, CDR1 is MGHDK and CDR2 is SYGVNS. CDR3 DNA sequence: TGTGCCAGCAGTGCCGGACCGGGCCCCAACTCAACTAATGAAAAACTGTTTTTT. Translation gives CASSAGPGPNSTNEKLFF.

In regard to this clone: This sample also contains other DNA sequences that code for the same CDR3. Written as DNA, the CDR3 is TGCGCCAGCAGCTTGACAGCCCCTAGCACAGATACGCAGTATTTT. This encodes CASSLTAPSTDTQYF. This chain joins TRBV5-1 and TRBJ2-3; D ambiguous. Trimming left V 1 base short and J 0 bases short, with 9 bases between. This CDR3 spans 15 amino acids. Germline-derived CDR1 and CDR2 are SGHRS and YFSETQ.

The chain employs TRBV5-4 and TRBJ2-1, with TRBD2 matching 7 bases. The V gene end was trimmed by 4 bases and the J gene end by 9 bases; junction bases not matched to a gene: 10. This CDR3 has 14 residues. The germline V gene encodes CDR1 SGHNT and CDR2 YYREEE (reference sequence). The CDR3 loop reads CASSGTSVIGEQFF. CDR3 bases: TGTGCCAGCAGCGGCACTAGCGTGATCGGTGAGCAGTTCTTC.

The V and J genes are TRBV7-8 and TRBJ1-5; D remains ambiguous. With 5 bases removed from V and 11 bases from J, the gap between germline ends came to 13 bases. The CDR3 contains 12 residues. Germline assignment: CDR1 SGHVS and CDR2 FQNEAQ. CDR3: CASSPGLLTQHF. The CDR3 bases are TGTGCCAGCAGCCCGGGCCTTCTGACCCAGCATTTT.

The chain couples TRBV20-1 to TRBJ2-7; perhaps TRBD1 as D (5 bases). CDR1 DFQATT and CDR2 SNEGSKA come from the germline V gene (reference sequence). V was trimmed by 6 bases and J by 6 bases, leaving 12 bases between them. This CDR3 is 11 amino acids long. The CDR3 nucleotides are TGCAGTGCCCTCAGGGCTGGCGAGCAGTACGTC. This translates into CSALRAGEQYV.

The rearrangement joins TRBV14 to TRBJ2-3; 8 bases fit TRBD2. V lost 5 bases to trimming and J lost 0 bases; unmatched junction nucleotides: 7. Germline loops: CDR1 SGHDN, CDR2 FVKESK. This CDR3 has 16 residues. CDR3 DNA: TGTGCCAGCAGCTCCCAAGCGGGGGCTAGCACAGATACGCAGTATTTT. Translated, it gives CASSSQAGASTDTQYF.

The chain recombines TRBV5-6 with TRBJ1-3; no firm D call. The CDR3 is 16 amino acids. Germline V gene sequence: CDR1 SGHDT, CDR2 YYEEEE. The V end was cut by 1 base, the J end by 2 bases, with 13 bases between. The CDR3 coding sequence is TGTGCCAGCAGCTTGAATGGGCATGGCACTGGAAACACCATATATTTT. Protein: CASSLNGHGTGNTIYF.

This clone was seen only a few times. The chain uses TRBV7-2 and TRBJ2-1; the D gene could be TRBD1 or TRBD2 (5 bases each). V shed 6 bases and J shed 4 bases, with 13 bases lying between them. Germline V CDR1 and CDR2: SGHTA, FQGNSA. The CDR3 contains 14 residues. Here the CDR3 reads CASSPMGPYNEQFF. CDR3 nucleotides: TGTGCCAGCAGTCCTATGGGACCATACAATGAGCAGTTCTTC.

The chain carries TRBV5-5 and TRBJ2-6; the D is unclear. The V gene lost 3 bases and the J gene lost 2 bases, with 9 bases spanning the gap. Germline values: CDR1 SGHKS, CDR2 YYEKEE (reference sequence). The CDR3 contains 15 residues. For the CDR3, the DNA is TGTGCCAGCAGCTCGAACTCAGCTGGGGCCAACGTCCTGACTTTC. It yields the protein CASSSNSAGANVLTF.

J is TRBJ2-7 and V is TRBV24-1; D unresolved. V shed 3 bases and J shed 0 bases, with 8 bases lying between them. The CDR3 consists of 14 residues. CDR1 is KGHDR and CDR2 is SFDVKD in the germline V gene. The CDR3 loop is CATSDTSVSYEQYF. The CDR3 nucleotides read TGTGCCACCAGTGATACCAGTGTCTCCTACGAGCAGTACTTC.

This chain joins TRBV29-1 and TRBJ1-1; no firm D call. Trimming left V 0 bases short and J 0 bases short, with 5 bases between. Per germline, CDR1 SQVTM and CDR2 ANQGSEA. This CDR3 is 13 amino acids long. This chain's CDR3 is CSVEEQVNTEAFF. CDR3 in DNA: TGCAGCGTTGAAGAGCAGGTGAACACTGAAGCTTTCTTT.

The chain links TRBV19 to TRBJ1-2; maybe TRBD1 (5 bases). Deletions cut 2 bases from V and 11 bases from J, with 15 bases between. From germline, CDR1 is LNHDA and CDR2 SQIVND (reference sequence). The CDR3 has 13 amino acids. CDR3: CASSIMGREIYTF. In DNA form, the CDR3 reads TGTGCCAGTAGTATAATGGGCAGGGAGATATACACCTTC. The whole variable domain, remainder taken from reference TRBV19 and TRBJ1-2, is DGGITQSPKYLFRKEGQNVTLSCEQNLNHDAMYWYRQDPGQGLRLIYYSQIVNDFQKGDIAEGYSVSREKKESFPLTVTSAQKNPTAFYLCASSIMGREIYTFGSGTRLTVV.